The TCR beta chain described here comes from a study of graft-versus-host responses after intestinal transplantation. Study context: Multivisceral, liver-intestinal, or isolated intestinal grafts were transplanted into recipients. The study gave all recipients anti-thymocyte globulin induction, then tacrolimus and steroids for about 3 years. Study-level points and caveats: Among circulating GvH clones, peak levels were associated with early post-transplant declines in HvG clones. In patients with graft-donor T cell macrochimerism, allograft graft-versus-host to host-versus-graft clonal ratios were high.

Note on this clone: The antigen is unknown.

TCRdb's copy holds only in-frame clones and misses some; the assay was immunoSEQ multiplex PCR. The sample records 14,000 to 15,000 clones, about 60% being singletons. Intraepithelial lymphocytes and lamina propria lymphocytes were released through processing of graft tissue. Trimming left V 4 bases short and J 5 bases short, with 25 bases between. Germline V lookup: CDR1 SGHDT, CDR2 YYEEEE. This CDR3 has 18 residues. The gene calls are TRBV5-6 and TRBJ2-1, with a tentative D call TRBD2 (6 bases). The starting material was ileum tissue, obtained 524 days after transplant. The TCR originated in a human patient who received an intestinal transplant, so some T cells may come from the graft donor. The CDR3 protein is CASSQTRSVAWENNEQFF. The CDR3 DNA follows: TGTGCCAGCAGCCAGACTAGGTCGGTGGCTTGGGAGAACAATGAGCAGTTCTTC.